These 28 T cell receptor beta chains originate from one sample sequenced in a study of CD8 T cells in ankylosing spondylitis. For these TCRs, the target antigens are not known. Each CDR3 protein is one row after TCRdb ran MiXCR on the 5' RACE reads. Of some 800,000 distinct CDR3 sequences in the sample, approximately 12% were seen once. Findings of the study overall: Within ankylosing spondylitis blood, a TCR beta motif made up of seven to nine highly homologous variants appeared to be characteristic.

Sequencing input: blood, either unsorted or a sorted T cell fraction (not recorded which). These receptors were taken from a male donor with ankylosing spondylitis.

This clonotype was seen many times. This chain uses TRBV5-1 with TRBJ1-2; the match to TRBD1 covers 8 bases. CDR1 is SGHRS and CDR2 is YFSETQ in the germline V gene. The CDR3 sequence is 14 residues long. The J segment lost 4 bases and the V segment lost 4 bases, leaving 6 bases of the junction unmatched. The CDR3 DNA follows: TGCGCCAGCAGCCAGGGGGCAGGAGTCTATGGCTACACCTTC. Translated, it gives CASSQGAGVYGYTF.

The rearrangement uses TRBV5-1 and TRBJ1-1, with 7 bases aligning to TRBD1. The CDR3 has 14 amino acids. Looked up from germline, CDR1 is SGHRS and CDR2 is YFSETQ. V dropped 4 bases and J dropped 3; count of bases not matched to a gene: 6. The CDR3 reads CASSETGMDTEAFF. CDR3 bases: TGCGCCAGCAGCGAGACAGGGATGGACACTGAAGCTTTCTTT.

This clonotype appeared many times. J is TRBJ1-1 and V is TRBV19; 8 positions agree with TRBD1. V lost 4 bases, J lost 1 base, and 2 bases stayed unmatched. The CDR3 covers 14 residues. CDR1 is LNHDA, CDR2 SQIVND, per germline (reference sequence). CDR3 sequence: CASSTDRGNTEAFF. CDR3 in DNA: TGTGCCAGTAGTACCGACAGGGGGAACACTGAAGCTTTCTTT.

This clonotype was seen a handful of times. V and J are TRBV7-3 and TRBJ2-3; 8 positions agree with TRBD2. The ends lost 2 bases at V and 4 bases at J; junction bases unmatched: 5. The CDR3 extends over 15 amino acids. From germline, CDR1 is SGHTA and CDR2 FQGTGA. CDR3 protein: CASSLPAGGADTQYF. The DNA for the CDR3 is TGTGCCAGCAGCTTACCGGCGGGGGGCGCAGATACGCAGTATTTT.

J is TRBJ1-6 and V is TRBV3-1; D is unresolved. The germline CDR1 and CDR2 sequences are LGHDT and YNNKEL (reference sequence). Trimming removed 2 bases at V and 10 bases at J, with 6 bases between. The CDR3 contains 12 residues. CDR3 DNA sequence: TGTGCCAGCAGCCAAAGTCGCTCACCCCTCCACTTT. Protein sequence: CASSQSRSPLHF. Combining the CDR3 with reference TRBV3-1 and TRBJ1-6 gives the whole variable domain DTAVSQTPKYLVTQMGNDKSIKCEQNLGHDTMYWYKQDSKKFLKIMFSYNNKELIINETVPNRFSPKSPDKAHLNLHINSLELGDSAVYFCASSQSRSPLHFGNGTRLTVT.

The sample holds a few counts of this clonotype. This sequence joins TRBV24-1 and TRBJ2-1, with 11 bases lining up with TRBD1. Unmatched junction bases numbered 3, after V lost 2 bases and J lost 1 base. This CDR3 contains 17 residues. Per germline, CDR1 KGHDR and CDR2 SFDVKD. The CDR3 nucleotides are TGTGCCACCAGTGATTCTTGGGACAGGGGGTCCTACAATGAGCAGTTCTTC. It is translated as CATSDSWDRGSYNEQFF.

This clonotype appeared many times. The chain links TRBV4-3 to TRBJ1-2; D remains ambiguous. V was clipped by 4 bases and J by 6 bases, with 6 bases between them. The germline gives CDR1 LGHNA, CDR2 YSLEER. CDR3 length equals 11 residues. CDR3 coding DNA: TGCGCCAGCAGCCCCGGTCATGGCTACACCTTC. Translated: CASSPGHGYTF.

The V call is TRBV20-1, the J call TRBJ1-1; D not certain. The germline CDR1 and CDR2 sequences are DFQATT and SNEGSKA (reference sequence). The CDR3 runs 11 residues. Trimming cost V 5 bases and J 3 bases, with 7 bases left between them. In DNA, the CDR3 is TGCAGTGCTCCAGATTACACTGAAGCTTTCTTT. This codes for CSAPDYTEAFF.

CDR3 in DNA: TGCGCCAGCAGCTTGGTAACAGGGTCTTGGGAGCAGTACTTC. Its protein is CASSLVTGSWEQYF. This chain connects TRBV5-1 to TRBJ2-7; tentative D call: TRBD1 (6 bases). Germline V gene lookup returns CDR1 SGHRS and CDR2 YFSETQ. V was pared by 0 bases and J by 7 bases, with 14 bases between. The CDR3 runs 14 residues.

CDR3 region: CASSLRDKGQFF. The CDR3 DNA follows: TGTGCCAGCTCACTCCGGGACAAGGGGCAGTTCTTC. The J gene is TRBJ2-1, the V gene TRBV18; the D gene is possibly TRBD1 (6 bases). In germline, CDR1 is KGHSH, CDR2 LQKENI. The V end lost 4 bases, the J end lost 12 bases, and 13 bases lay between the germline ends. This CDR3 contains 12 residues. The complete variable domain, with remaining parts taken from reference TRBV18 and TRBJ2-1, reads NAGVMQNPRHLVRRRGQEARLRCSPMKGHSHVYWYRQLPEEGLKFMVYLQKENIIDESGMPKERFSAEFPKEGPSILRIQQVVRGDSAAYFCASSLRDKGQFFGPGTRLTVL.

This clonotype was counted many times. The rearrangement uses TRBV12-3 or TRBV12-4 and TRBJ2-7; TRBD1 matches 7 bases. The CDR3 extends over 14 amino acids. Losses at the gene ends were 6 bases for V and 4 bases for J; bases not matched to a gene: 9. CDR3 bases: TGTGCCAGCAGCAGACAGGGATCGGGATACGAGCAGTACTTC. Residues: CASSRQGSGYEQYF.

The V call is TRBV20-1, the J call TRBJ2-5; 7 positions agree with TRBD1. The CDR3 contains 14 residues. After removal of 5 bases from V and 4 bases from J, the junction contained 10 bases not matched to a gene. Germline V lookup: CDR1 DFQATT, CDR2 SNEGSKA (reference sequence). Here the CDR3 reads CSAVRDSLGETQYF. The DNA of the CDR3 is TGCAGTGCTGTACGGGACAGTCTTGGAGAGACCCAGTACTTC.

The chain is built from TRBV5-1 and TRBJ1-2, with 8 bases identical to TRBD1. Germline lookup yields CDR1 SGHRS and CDR2 YFSETQ. The V segment lost 4 bases and the J segment 8 bases; nucleotides outside the gene matches: 4. The CDR3 loop spans 12 amino acids. The CDR3 loop reads CASSDGQGGYTF. The CDR3 DNA sequence: TGCGCCAGCAGCGACGGACAGGGAGGCTACACCTTC.

This clonotype was detected only a few times. The chain couples TRBV6-1 to TRBJ1-2; the match to TRBD1 covers 8 bases. CDR3 length: 14 amino acids. Per germline, CDR1 MNHNS and CDR2 SASEGT. The V segment lost 6 bases and the J segment 4 bases; nucleotides outside the gene matches: 7. The CDR3 loop is CASSRDRGAYGYTF. The CDR3, as DNA: TGTGCCAGCAGCCGCGACAGGGGCGCCTATGGCTACACCTTC.

This clonotype was seen only a few times. The J gene is TRBJ2-1, the V gene TRBV20-1; the D is unclear. The ends were cut back, 0 bases at V and 9 bases at J, with 12 bases in the middle. The length of the CDR3 is 13 residues. Looked up from germline, CDR1 is DFQATT and CDR2 is SNEGSKA (reference sequence). The CDR3 sequence is CSARDRLPGEQFF. For the CDR3, the DNA is TGCAGTGCTAGAGATCGGCTACCCGGTGAGCAGTTCTTC.

In this sample, this clonotype turned up many times. The chain couples TRBV5-6 to TRBJ2-3; no reliable D call. CDR3 length: 14 amino acids. The V gene's germline CDR1 is SGHDT and CDR2 YYEEEE. Trimming took off 0 bases at V and 2 bases at J, with 7 bases between the two ends. The CDR3 coding sequence is TGTGCCAGCAGCTTGGAGATCTTCACAGATACGCAGTATTTT. Its protein product is CASSLEIFTDTQYF.

This clonotype was counted only a few times. V and J are TRBV10-3 and TRBJ2-7; the D gene could be TRBD1 or TRBD2 (6 bases each). Trimming took off 4 bases at V and 2 bases at J, with 12 bases between the two ends. CDR1 is ENHRY, CDR2 SYGVKD, per germline. CDR3 length equals 14 residues. CDR3 region: CAISGRGSAYEQYF. The CDR3 DNA sequence: TGTGCCATCAGTGGGAGGGGGTCGGCCTACGAGCAGTACTTC.

At least ten counts were recorded for this clonotype. V usage is TRBV12-3 or TRBV12-4 and J usage is TRBJ2-7, with 8 nucleotides matching TRBD2. CDR3 length: 12 amino acids. V was clipped by 6 bases and J by 10 bases; unmatched bases: 8. In nucleotides, the CDR3 is TGTGCCAGCAGCCAGGGGAGCGGGAGACAGTACTTC. Protein: CASSQGSGRQYF.

This clonotype appeared a few times. The gene calls are TRBV7-9 and TRBJ1-1; D gene unclear. The CDR3 is 15 amino acids. Germline loops: CDR1 SEHNR, CDR2 FQNEAQ (reference sequence). V was cut by 3 bases and J by 1 base, with 12 bases left in between. The CDR3 coding sequence is TGTGCCAGCAGCTTCCTTCCACCCAAGAACACTGAAGCTTTCTTT. It codes for CASSFLPPKNTEAFF.

This clonotype occurred a few times. The chain combines TRBV29-1 with TRBJ1-1; TRBD1 matches at 10 bases. Germline assignment: CDR1 SQVTM and CDR2 ANQGSEA. J gave up 2 bases and V 3 bases, and 9 bases lay outside the gene matches. The CDR3 is 16 amino acids. The CDR3 region is CSVDGLRTGGNTEAFF. CDR3 DNA: TGCAGCGTTGATGGATTGAGGACAGGGGGAAACACTGAAGCTTTCTTT.

V and J are TRBV7-6 and TRBJ2-1, with 10 bases aligning to TRBD1. CDR3 length: 14 amino acids. After removal of 4 bases from V and 12 bases from J, the junction contained 9 bases not matched to a gene. Germline assignment: CDR1 SGHVS and CDR2 FNYEAQ. This chain's CDR3 is CASSSGGQGLRQFF. CDR3 in DNA: TGTGCCAGCAGCTCGGGGGGACAGGGGCTAAGGCAGTTCTTC.

This clonotype was picked up many times. This chain uses TRBV7-2 with TRBJ2-5; D possibly corresponds to TRBD2 (5 bases). From germline, CDR1 is SGHTA and CDR2 FQGNSA. CDR3 length equals 17 residues. Trimming pared 0 bases from V and 2 bases from J, leaving 16 bases between. The CDR3 sequence is CASSLAGAAAPQETQYF. CDR3 DNA: TGTGCCAGCAGCTTAGCAGGAGCGGCCGCCCCACAAGAGACCCAGTACTTC.

This clonotype has only a few counts. V is TRBV30 and J is TRBJ2-1, with no clear D. Germline lookup yields CDR1 GTSNPN and CDR2 SVGIG (reference sequence). This CDR3 comprises 12 residues. The V gene lost 6 bases and the J gene lost 4 bases, with 10 bases spanning the gap. This CDR3 is CACLGKYNEQFF. The CDR3 region has the DNA TGTGCCTGCCTTGGGAAATACAATGAGCAGTTCTTC.

This clonotype was counted at least ten times. The chain carries TRBV20-1 and TRBJ1-1; the D is unclear. Germline CDR1 and CDR2: DFQATT and SNEGSKA (reference sequence). Trimming took off 5 bases at V and 1 base at J, with 11 bases between the two ends. The CDR3 extends over 13 amino acids. CDR3 amino acids: CSAGQDGNTEAFF. In nucleotides, the CDR3 is TGCAGTGCTGGTCAAGATGGGAACACTGAAGCTTTCTTT.

This clonotype was seen repeatedly, ten times or more. This chain connects TRBV20-1 to TRBJ2-5; D is tentatively TRBD1 or TRBD2 (5 bases each). Trimming removed 3 bases from V and 4 bases from J, with 15 bases in between. Germline CDR1 and CDR2: DFQATT and SNEGSKA (reference sequence). The CDR3 loop spans 14 amino acids. The CDR3 is CSASPGTWGETQYF. In DNA form, the CDR3 reads TGCAGTGCTAGCCCCGGGACCTGGGGAGAGACCCAGTACTTC.

This clonotype has ten or more counts. V and J are TRBV29-1 and TRBJ2-1, with TRBD2 as a possible D gene (6 bases). The germline CDR1 and CDR2 sequences are SQVTM and ANQGSEA. V gave up 6 bases and J gave up 3 bases, with 12 bases separating them. The CDR3 extends over 13 amino acids. The CDR3 sequence: CSVDSGFYNEQFF. The CDR3 DNA sequence: TGCAGCGTCGATAGCGGCTTCTACAATGAGCAGTTCTTC.

Many counts were recorded for this clonotype. J is TRBJ2-2 and V is TRBV7-9; TRBD2 matches 10 bases. Germline V gene sequence: CDR1 SEHNR, CDR2 FQNEAQ (reference sequence). V trimming: 5 bases; J trimming: 4 bases; junction bases outside the gene matches: 4. The length of the CDR3 is 15 residues. Written as DNA, the CDR3 is TGTGCCAGCAGCCTGAGCGGGAGGGGCACCGGGGAGCTGTTTTTT. Protein product: CASSLSGRGTGELFF. Supplemented by reference TRBV7-9 and TRBJ2-2, the full variable domain reads DTGVSQNPRHKITKRGQNVTFRCDPISEHNRLYWYRQTLGQGPEFLTYFQNEAQLEKSRLLSDRFSAERPKGSFSTLEIQRTEQGDSAMYLCASSLSGRGTGELFFGEGSRLTVL.

V and J are TRBV5-1 and TRBJ2-3; D is unclear. This CDR3 has 16 residues. Germline V gene sequence: CDR1 SGHRS, CDR2 YFSETQ. Trimming left V 2 bases short and J 1 base short, with 14 bases between. The CDR3 reads CASSFGGQGGTDTQYF. CDR3 in DNA: TGCGCCAGCAGCTTTGGTGGGCAAGGAGGCACAGATACGCAGTATTTT.